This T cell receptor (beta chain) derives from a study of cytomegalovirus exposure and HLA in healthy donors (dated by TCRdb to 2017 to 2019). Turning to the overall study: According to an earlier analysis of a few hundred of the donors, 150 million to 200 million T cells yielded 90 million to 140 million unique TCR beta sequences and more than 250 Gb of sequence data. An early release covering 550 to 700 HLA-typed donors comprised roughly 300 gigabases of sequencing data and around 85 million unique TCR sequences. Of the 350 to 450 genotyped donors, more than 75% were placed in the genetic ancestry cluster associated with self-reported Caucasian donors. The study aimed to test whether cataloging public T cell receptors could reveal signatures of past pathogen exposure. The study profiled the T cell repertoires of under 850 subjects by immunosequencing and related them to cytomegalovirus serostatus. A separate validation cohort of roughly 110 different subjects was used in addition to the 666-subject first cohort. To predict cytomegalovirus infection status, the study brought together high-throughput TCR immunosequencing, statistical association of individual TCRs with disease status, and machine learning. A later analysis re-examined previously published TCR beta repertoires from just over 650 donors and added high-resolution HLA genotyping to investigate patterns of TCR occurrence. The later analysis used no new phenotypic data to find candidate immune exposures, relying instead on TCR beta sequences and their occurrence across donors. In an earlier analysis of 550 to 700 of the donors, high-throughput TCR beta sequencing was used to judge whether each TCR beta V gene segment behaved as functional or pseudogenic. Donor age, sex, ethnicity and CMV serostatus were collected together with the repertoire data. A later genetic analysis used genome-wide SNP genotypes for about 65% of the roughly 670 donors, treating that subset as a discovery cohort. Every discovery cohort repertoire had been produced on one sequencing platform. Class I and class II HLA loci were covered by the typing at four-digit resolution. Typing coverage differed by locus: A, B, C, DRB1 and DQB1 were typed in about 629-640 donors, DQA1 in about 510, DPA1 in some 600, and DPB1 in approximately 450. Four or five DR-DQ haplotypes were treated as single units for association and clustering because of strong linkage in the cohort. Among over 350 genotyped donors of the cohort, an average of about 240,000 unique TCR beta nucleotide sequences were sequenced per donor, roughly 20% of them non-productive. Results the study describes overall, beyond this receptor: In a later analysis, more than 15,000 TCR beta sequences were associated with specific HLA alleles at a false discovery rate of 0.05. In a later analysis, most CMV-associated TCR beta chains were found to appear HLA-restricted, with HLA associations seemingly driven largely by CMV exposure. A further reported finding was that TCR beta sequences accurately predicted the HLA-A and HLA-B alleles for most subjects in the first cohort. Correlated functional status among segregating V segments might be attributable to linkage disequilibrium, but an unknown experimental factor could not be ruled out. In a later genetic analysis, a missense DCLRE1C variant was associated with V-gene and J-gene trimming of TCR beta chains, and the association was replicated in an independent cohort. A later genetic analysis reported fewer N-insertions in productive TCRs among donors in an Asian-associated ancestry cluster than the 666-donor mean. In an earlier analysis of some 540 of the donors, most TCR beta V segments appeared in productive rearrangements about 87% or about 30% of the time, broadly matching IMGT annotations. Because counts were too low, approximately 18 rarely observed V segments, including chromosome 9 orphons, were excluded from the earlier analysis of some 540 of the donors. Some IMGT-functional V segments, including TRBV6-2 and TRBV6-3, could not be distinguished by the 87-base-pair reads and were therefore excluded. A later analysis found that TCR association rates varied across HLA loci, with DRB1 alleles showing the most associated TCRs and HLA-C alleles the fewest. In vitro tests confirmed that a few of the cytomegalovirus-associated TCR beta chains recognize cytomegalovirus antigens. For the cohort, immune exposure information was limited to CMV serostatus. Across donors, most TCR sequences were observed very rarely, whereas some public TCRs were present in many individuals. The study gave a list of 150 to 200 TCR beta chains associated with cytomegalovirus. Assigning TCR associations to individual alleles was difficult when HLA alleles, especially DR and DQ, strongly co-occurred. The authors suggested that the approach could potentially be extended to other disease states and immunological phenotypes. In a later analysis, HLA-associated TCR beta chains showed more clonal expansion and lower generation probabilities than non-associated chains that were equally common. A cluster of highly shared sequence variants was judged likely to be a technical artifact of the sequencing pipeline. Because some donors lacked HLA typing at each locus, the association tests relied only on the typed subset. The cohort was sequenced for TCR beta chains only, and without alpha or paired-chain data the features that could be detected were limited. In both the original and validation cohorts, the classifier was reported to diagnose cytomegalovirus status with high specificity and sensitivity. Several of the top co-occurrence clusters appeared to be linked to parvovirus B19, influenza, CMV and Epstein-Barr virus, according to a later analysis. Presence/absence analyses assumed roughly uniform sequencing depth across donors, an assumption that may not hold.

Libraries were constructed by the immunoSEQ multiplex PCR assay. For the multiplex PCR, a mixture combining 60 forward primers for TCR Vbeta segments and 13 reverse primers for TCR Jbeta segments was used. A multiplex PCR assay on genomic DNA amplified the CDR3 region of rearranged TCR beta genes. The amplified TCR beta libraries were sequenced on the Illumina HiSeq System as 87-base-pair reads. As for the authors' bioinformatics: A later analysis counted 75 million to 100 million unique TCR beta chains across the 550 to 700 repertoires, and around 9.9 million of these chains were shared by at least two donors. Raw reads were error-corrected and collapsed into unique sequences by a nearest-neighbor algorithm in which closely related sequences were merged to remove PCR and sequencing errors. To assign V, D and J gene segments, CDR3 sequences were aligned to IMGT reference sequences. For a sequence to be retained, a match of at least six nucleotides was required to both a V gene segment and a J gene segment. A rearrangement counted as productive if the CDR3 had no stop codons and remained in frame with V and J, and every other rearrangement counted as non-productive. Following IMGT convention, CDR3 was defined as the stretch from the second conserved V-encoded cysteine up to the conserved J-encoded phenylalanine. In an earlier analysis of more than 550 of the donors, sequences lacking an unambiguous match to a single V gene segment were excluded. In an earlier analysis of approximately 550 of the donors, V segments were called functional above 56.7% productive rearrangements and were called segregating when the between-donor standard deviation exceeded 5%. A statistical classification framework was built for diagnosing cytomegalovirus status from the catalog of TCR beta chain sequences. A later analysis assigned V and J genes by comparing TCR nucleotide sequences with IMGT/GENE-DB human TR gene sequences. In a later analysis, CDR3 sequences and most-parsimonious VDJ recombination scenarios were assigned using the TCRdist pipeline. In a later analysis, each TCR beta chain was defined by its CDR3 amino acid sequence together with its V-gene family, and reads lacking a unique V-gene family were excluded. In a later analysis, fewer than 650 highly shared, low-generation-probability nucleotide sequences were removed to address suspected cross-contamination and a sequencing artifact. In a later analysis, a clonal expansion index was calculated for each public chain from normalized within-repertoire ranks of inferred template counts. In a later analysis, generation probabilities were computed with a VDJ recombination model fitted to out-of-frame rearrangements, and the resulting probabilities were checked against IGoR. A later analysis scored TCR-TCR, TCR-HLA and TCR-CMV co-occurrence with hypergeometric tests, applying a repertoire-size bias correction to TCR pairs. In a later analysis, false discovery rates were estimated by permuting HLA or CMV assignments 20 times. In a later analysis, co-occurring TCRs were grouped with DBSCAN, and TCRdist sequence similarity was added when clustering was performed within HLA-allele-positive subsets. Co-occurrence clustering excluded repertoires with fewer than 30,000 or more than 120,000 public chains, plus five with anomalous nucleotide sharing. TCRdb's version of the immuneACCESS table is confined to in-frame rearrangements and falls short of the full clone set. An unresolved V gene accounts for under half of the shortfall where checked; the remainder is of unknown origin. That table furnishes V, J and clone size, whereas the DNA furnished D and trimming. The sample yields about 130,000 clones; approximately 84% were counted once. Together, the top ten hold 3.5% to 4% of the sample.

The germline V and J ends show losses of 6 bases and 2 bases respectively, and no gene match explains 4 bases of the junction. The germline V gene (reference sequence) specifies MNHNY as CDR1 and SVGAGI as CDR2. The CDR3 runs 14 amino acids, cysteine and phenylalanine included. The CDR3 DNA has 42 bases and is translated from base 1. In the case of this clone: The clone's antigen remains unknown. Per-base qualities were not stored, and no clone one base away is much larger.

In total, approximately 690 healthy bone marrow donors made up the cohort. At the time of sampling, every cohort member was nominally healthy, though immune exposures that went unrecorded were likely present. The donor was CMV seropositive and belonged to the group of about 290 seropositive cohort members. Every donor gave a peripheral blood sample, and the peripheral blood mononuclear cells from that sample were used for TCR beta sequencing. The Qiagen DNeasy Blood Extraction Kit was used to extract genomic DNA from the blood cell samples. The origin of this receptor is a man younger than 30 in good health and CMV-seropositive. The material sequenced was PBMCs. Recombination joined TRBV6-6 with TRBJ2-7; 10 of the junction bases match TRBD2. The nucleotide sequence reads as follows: TGTGCCAGCAGAATAGCGGGAGGTCCCTACGAGCAGTACTTC. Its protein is CASRIAGGPYEQYF.